The T cell receptor beta chain described here comes from a study of T cells in tumors after PD-1 blockade. Per germline, CDR1 KGHSH and CDR2 LQKENI. The CDR3 spans 13 residues. Trimming at V came to 1 base and at J to 6 bases, leaving 2 bases not matched to a gene. The table came from immunoSEQ multiplex PCR; TCRdb's copy has only in-frame clones and leaves some out. Of some 47,000 clones in the sample, roughly 79% were seen once. This chain uses TRBV18 with TRBJ1-2; 7 bases map to TRBD1. Material: PBMCs, obtained before anti-PD-1 treatment. This receptor was identified in a human donor with basal cell carcinoma. Here the CDR3 DNA reads TGTGCCAGCTCACCACGCCAGGGGGATGGCTACACCTTC. Protein product: CASSPRQGDGYTF.